This T cell receptor (beta chain) derives from a study of T cell responses to AZD1222 COVID-19 vaccine. Whole-study findings and limits: Mapped onto spike, vaccine-associated CD4 TCRs spanned it and were dominant at 160-218 and 743-854. Only a handful of AZD1222 recipients tested seropositive at baseline.

The table lists this clone with a count of one. The antigen remains unidentified. Using immunoSEQ multiplex PCR, the repertoire was profiled, and TCRdb retains in-frame clones only, with some absent. The sample records roughly 100,000 clones, about 87% being singletons. J gave up 3 bases and V 7 bases, and 7 bases lay outside the gene matches. CDR3 length: 13 residues. Germline lookup yields CDR1 SQVTM and CDR2 ANQGSEA. This sequence joins TRBV29-1 and TRBJ2-7; TRBD1 matches at 9 bases. Sequences were derived from peripheral blood, sampled on day 0 of AZD1222 vaccination. The sequence was collected from an adult in good health. CDR3 sequence reads: CSAARDRDYEQYF. CDR3 coding DNA: TGCAGCGCCGCCCGGGACAGGGACTACGAGCAGTACTTC.